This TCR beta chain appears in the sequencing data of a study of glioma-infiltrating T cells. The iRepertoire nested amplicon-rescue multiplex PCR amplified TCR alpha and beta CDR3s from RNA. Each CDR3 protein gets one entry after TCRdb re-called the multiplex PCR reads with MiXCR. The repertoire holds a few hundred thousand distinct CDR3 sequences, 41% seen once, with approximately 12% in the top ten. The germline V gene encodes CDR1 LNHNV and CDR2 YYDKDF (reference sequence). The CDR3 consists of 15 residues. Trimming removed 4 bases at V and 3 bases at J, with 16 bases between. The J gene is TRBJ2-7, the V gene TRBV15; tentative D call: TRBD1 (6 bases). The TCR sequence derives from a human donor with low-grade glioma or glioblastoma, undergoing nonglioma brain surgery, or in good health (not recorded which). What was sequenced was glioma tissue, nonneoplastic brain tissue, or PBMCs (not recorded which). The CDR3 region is CATSTRQAYGYEQYF. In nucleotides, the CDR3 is TGTGCCACCAGCACCCGACAGGCCTATGGCTACGAGCAGTACTTC.